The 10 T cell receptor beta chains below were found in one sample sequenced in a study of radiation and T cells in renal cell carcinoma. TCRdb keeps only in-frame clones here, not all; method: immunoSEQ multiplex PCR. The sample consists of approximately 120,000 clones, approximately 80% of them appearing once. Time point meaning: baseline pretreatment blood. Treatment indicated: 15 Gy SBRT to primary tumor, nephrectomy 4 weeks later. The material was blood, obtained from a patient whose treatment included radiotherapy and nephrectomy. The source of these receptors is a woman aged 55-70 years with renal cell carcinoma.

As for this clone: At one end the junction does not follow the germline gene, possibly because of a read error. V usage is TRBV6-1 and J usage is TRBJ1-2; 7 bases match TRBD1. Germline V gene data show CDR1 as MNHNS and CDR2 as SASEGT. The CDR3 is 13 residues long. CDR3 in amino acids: CASTEQGPPGYTF. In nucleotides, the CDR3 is TGTGCCAGCACTGAACAGGGGCCGCCAGGCTACACCTTC.

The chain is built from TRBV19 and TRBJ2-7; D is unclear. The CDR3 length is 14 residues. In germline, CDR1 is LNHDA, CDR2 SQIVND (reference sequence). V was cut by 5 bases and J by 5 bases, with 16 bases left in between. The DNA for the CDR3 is TGTGCCAGTAGTGATGACTCCTTCCTGGACGAGCAGTACTTC. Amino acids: CASSDDSFLDEQYF.

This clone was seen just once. CDR3 sequence (DNA): TGTGCCAGCAGTTTATTAAGCACAGGGGACCAGCCCCAGCATTTT. Amino acids: CASSLLSTGDQPQHF. The V gene is TRBV28, the J gene TRBJ1-5, with 7 bases aligning to TRBD1. Germline V gene data show CDR1 as MDHEN and CDR2 as SYDVKM. The V and J ends lost 1 base and 7 bases, in that order; junction bases with no gene match: 7. The CDR3 loop spans 15 amino acids.

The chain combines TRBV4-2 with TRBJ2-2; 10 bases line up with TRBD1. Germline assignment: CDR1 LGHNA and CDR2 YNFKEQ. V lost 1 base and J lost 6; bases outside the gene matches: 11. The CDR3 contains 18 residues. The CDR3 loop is CASSQGLPGTGVPGELFF. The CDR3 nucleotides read TGTGCCAGCAGCCAAGGGCTTCCCGGGACAGGGGTTCCCGGGGAGCTGTTTTTT.

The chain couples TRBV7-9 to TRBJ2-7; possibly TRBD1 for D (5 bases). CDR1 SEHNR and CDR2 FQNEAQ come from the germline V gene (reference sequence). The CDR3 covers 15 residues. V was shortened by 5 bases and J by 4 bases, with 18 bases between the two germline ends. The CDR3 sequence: CASSIGAEVVYEQYF. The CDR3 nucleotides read TGTGCCAGCAGCATAGGGGCAGAGGTGGTTTACGAGCAGTACTTC.

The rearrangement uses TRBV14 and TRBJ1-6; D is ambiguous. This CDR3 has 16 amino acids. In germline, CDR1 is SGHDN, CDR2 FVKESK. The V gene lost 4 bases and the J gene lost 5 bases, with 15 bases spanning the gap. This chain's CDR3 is CASSLYGRDNNSPLHF. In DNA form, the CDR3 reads TGTGCCAGCAGCCTCTATGGACGGGATAATAATTCACCCCTCCACTTT.

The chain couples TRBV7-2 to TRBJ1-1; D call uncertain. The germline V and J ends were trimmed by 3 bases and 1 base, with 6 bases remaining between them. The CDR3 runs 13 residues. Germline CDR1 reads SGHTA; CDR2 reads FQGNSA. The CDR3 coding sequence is TGTGCCAGCAGCTTGGGAACGAACACTGAAGCTTTCTTT. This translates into CASSLGTNTEAFF.

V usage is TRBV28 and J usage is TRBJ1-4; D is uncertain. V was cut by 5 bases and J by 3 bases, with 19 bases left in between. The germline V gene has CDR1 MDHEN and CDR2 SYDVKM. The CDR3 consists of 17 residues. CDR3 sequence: CASSPGPRATANEKLFF. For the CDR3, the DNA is TGTGCCAGCAGTCCAGGACCTCGGGCCACGGCTAATGAAAAACTGTTTTTT.

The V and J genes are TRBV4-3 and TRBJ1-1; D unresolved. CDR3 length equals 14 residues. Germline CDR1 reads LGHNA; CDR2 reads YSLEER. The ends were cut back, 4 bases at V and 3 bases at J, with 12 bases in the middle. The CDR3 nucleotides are TGCGCCAGCAGCCCATCGAGGGCGTACACTGAAGCTTTCTTT. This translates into CASSPSRAYTEAFF.

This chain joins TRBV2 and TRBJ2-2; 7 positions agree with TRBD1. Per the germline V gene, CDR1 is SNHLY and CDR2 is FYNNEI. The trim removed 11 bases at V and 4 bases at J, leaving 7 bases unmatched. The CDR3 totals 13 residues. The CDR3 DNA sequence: TGTGCCGGTCAGGGGGAGAGCACCGGGGAGCTGTTTTTT. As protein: CAGQGESTGELFF.